These 2 T cell receptor beta chains came from one sample sequenced in a study of T cells in Graves' hyperthyroidism and ophthalmopathy. Amplified TCR beta CDR3 regions came from RNA transcripts. First-round RT-PCR of the TCR CDR3 relied on the HTBI primer set. Each CDR3 protein gets one entry after TCRdb re-called the multiplex PCR reads with MiXCR. The sample includes 500,000 or so distinct CDR3 sequences, 15% to 20% of them seen just once. Sequencing used blood. Source of these receptors: a woman younger than 35 with Graves' ophthalmopathy.

This clonotype was observed a few times. A much larger clone differs by one base, so this may be a read error. The chain couples TRBV27 to TRBJ1-5; no clear D gene. This CDR3 is 15 amino acids long. Trimming removed 1 base from V and 1 base from J, with 8 bases in between. From germline, CDR1 is MNHEY and CDR2 SMNVEV (reference sequence). As DNA, the CDR3 is TGTGCCAGCAGTTTATTGGCACAGAGCAATCAGCCCCAGCATTTT. Translated, it gives CASSLLAQSNQPQHF.

The chain has TRBV20-1 and TRBJ2-5, with a possible D match to TRBD2 (5 bases). Per germline, CDR1 DFQATT and CDR2 SNEGSKA (reference sequence). V lost 0 bases to trimming and J lost 3 bases, with 8 bases between them. The CDR3 has 13 amino acids. Here the CDR3 DNA reads TGCAGTGCTAGAGATCACGGGAAAGAGACCCAGTACTTC. This gives the protein CSARDHGKETQYF.